The clone carrying this T cell receptor beta chain was seen just once. Peripheral blood was drawn, about 9.7 milliliters per donor. The data derive from a study of blood T cells in healthy people across ages. Together with a sample-barcoded 5' primer, a J-beta primer mix was included in a second PCR lasting roughly 6 to 12 cycles. Every cDNA molecule carried a tag from a template-switch adaptor bearing 12 random nucleotides. All samples gave at least 3 million CDR3-containing paired-end reads. TCRdb used MiXCR to reprocess the 5' RACE reads, holding one entry per CDR3 protein. The sample includes about 640,000 distinct CDR3 sequences, 25% to 30% of them seen just once. The CDR3 sequence is 15 residues long. The J segment lost 2 bases and the V segment lost 6 bases, leaving 7 bases of the junction unmatched. CDR1 and CDR2 (germline): SGHTA, FQGNSA.

The sequence was obtained from an elderly woman in good health. The gene calls are TRBV7-2 and TRBJ1-1; 9 bases line up with TRBD1. The sequenced material came from blood. The CDR3 nucleotides read TGTGCCAGCAGGATACAGGGGGCCGGTAACACTGAAGCTTTCTTT. Translated, it gives CASRIQGAGNTEAFF.